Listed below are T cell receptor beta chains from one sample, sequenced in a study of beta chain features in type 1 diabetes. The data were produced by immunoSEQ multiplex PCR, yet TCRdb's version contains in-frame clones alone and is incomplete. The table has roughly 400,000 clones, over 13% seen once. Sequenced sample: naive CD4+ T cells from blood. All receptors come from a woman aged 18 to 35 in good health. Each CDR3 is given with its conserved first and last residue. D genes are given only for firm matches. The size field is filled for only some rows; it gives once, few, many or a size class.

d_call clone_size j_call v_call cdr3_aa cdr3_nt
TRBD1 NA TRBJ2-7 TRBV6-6 CASSGDRDEQYF TGTGCCAGCAGTGGGGACAGGGACGAGCAGTACTTC
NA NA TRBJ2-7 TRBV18 CASSPRPGQGRSYEQYF TGTGCCAGCTCACCGCGTCCTGGGCAGGGCCGCTCCTACGAGCAGTACTTC
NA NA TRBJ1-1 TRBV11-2 CASSLLGTLNTEAFF TGTGCCAGCAGTCTCTTGGGGACATTGAACACTGAAGCTTTCTTT
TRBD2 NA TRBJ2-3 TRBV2 CASTSRAGTDTQYF TGTGCCAGCACCAGCAGAGCGGGGACAGATACGCAGTATTTT
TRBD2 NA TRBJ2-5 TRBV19 CASRRLTSGTQETQYF TGTGCCAGTAGACGCCTGACTAGCGGAACCCAAGAGACCCAGTACTTC
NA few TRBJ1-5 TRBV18 CASSSTGIKGEPQHF TGTGCCAGCTCAAGCACCGGGATCAAAGGAGAGCCCCAGCATTTT
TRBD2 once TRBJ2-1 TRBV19 CASISTSGRGNEQFF TGTGCCAGTATTTCGACTAGCGGGAGGGGAAATGAGCAGTTCTTC
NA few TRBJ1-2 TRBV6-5 CASSYDGSHGYTF TGTGCCAGCAGTTACGACGGGAGTCATGGCTACACCTTC
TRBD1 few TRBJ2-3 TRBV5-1 CASSLGGTEDTQYF TGCGCCAGCAGCTTGGGGGGGACAGAAGATACGCAGTATTTT
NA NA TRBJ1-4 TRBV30 CAWVPGKGKLFF TGTGCCTGGGTCCCGGGGAAAGGAAAACTGTTTTTT
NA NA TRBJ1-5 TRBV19 CATQKGRSGQPQHF TGTGCCACCCAGAAGGGGCGAAGCGGGCAGCCCCAGCATTTT
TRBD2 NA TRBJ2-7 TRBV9 CASSVAVAGGPLEQYF TGTGCCAGCAGCGTAGCCGTGGCGGGAGGGCCACTCGAGCAGTACTTC
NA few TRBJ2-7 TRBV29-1 CSVERPGYEQYF TGCAGCGTTGAAAGGCCAGGCTACGAGCAGTACTTC
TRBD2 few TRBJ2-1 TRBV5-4 CASSASGGQYNEQFF TGTGCCAGCTCTGCTAGCGGGGGGCAATACAATGAGCAGTTCTTC
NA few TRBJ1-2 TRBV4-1 CASSRTVDNYGYTF TGCGCCAGCAGCCGCACAGTCGATAACTATGGCTACACCTTC
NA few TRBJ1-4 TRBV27 CASSLLGATNEKLFF TGTGCCAGCTCCCTTTTAGGAGCAACTAATGAAAAACTGTTTTTT
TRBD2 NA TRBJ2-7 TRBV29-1 CSVRKPGLAGLEQYF TGCAGCGTTCGCAAACCGGGACTAGCGGGTTTAGAGCAGTACTTC
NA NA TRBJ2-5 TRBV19 CASSLAAGSGETQYF TGTGCCAGTAGTCTAGCTGCAGGGTCGGGAGAGACCCAGTACTTC
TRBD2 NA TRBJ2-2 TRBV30 CAWSVIRGRDTGELFF TGTGCCTGGAGTGTAATCCGCGGGAGGGACACCGGGGAGCTGTTTTTT
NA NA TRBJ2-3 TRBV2 CASRPGRTQYF TGTGCCAGCAGGCCCGGTCGTACGCAGTATTTT
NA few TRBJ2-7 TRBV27 CASSLSSGSPYEQYF TGTGCCAGCAGTTTATCATCCGGGAGCCCATACGAGCAGTACTTC
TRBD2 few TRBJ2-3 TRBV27 CASSSLQLSGEPTDTQYF TGTGCCAGCAGTTCCCTACAACTTAGCGGGGAACCCACAGATACGCAGTATTTT
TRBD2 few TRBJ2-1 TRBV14 CASSLLDSSGSTYNEQFF TGTGCCAGCAGCCTCCTGGACAGTAGCGGGAGTACCTACAATGAGCAGTTCTTC
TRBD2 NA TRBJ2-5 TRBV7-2 CASSLGGRGETQYF TGTGCCAGCAGCTTAGGAGGGCGGGGGGAGACCCAGTACTTC
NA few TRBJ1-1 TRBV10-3 CAIRDSYTEAFF TGTGCCATCAGGGACAGTTACACTGAAGCTTTCTTT
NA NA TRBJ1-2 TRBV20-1 CSATYLYGYTF TGCAGTGCGACATACCTCTATGGCTACACCTTC
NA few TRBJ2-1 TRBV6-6 CASSSHIYNEQFF TGTGCCAGCAGTTCACATATCTACAATGAGCAGTTCTTC
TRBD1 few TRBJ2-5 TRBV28 CASSVGGLGETQYF TGTGCCAGCAGCGTAGGGGGCTTGGGAGAGACCCAGTACTTC
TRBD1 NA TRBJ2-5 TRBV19 CASSHPPGTGQETQYF TGTGCCAGTAGTCACCCTCCCGGGACAGGTCAAGAGACCCAGTACTTC
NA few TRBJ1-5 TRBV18 CASSPAGQPQHF TGTGCCAGCTCACCGGCTGGTCAGCCCCAGCATTTT
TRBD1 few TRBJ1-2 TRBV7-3 CASSRDRGDYGYTF TGTGCCAGCAGCCGGGACAGGGGAGACTATGGCTACACCTTC
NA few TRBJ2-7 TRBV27 CASSLVSSYEQYF TGTGCCAGCAGTTTGGTCAGCTCCTACGAGCAGTACTTC
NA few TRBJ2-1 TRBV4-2 CASSQETTYNEQFF TGTGCCAGCAGCCAGGAGACTACCTACAATGAGCAGTTCTTC
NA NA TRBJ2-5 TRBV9 CASSAPGGMETQYF TGTGCCAGCAGCGCGCCGGGGGGCATGGAGACCCAGTACTTC
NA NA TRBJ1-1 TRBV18 CASSPQVDTEAFF TGTGCCAGCTCACCTCAGGTTGACACTGAAGCTTTCTTT